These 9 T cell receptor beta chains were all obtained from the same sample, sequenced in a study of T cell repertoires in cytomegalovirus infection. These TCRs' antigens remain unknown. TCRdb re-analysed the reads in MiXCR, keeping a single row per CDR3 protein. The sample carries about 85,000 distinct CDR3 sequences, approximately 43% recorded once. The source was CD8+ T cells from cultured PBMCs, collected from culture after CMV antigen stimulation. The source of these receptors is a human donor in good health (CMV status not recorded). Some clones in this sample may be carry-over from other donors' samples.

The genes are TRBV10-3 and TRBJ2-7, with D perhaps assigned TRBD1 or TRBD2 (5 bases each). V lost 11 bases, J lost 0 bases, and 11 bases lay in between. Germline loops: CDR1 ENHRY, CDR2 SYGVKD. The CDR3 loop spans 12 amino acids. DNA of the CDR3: TGTGCCGGTGGGGGTAGCTCCTACGAGCAGTACTTC. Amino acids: CAGGGSSYEQYF.

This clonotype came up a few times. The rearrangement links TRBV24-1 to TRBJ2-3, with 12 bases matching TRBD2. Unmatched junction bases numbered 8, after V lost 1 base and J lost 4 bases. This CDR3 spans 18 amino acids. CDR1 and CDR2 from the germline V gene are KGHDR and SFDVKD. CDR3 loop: CATSDFPTSGRSADTQYF. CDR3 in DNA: TGTGCCACCAGTGATTTCCCGACTAGCGGGAGATCAGCAGATACGCAGTATTTT.

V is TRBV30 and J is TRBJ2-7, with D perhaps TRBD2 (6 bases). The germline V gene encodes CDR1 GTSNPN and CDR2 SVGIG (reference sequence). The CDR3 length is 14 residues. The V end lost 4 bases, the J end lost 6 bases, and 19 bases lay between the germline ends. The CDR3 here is CAWKPGGANSEQYF. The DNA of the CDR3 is TGTGCCTGGAAGCCCGGAGGGGCGAACAGCGAGCAGTACTTC. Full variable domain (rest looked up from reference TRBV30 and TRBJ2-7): SQTIHQWPATLVQPVGSPLSLECTVEGTSNPNLYWYRQAAGRGLQLLFYSVGIGQISSEVPQNLSASRPQDRQFILSSKKLLLSDSGFYLCAWKPGGANSEQYFGPGTRLTVT.

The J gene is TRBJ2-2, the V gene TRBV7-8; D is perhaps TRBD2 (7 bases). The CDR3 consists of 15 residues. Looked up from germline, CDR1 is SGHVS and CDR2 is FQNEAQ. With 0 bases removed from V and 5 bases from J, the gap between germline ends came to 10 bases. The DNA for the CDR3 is TGTGCCAGCAGCTTAGCGGGGGGGCCAACCGGGGAGCTGTTTTTT. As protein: CASSLAGGPTGELFF.

The CDR3 DNA sequence: TGTGCCACCGGGACTAGCGGGAGGGGGCCCACCGGGGAGCTGTTTTTT. Amino acid sequence: CATGTSGRGPTGELFF. The V and J genes are TRBV24-1 and TRBJ2-2, with 16 bases fitting TRBD2. Trimming took 9 bases from V and 4 from J; bases not matched to a gene: 4. CDR3 length equals 16 residues. Per the germline V gene, CDR1 is KGHDR and CDR2 is SFDVKD.

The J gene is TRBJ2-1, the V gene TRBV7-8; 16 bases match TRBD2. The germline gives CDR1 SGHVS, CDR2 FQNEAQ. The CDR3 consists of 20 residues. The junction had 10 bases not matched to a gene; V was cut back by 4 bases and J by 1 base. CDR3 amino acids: CASSSPGLAGGAGSYNEQFF. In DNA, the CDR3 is TGTGCCAGCAGCTCGCCGGGACTAGCGGGAGGGGCCGGATCCTACAATGAGCAGTTCTTC.

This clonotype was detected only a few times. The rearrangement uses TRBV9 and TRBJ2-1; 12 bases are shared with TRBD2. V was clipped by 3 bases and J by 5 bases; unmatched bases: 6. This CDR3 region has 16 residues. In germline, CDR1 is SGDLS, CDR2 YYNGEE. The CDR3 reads CASSDLLAGGNNEQFF. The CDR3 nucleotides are TGTGCCAGCAGCGACCTACTAGCGGGAGGAAACAATGAGCAGTTCTTC.

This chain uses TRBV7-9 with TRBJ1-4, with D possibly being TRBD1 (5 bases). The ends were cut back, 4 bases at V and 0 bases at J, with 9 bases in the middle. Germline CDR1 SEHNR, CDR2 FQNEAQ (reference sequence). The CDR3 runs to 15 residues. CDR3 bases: TGTGCCAGCAGCTGGGGGGACTCAACTAATGAAAAACTGTTTTTT. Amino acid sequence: CASSWGDSTNEKLFF.

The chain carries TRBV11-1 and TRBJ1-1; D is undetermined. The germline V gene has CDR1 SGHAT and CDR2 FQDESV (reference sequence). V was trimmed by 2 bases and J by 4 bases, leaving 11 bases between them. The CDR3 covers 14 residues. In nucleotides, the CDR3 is TGTGCCAGCAGCTTACCCGCCGGCGGCACTGAAGCTTTCTTT. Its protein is CASSLPAGGTEAFF.